This T cell receptor (beta chain) was sequenced in a study of blood T cell repertoires in COVID-19. Study overall: The United States, Italy and Spain supplied acute and convalescent COVID-19 samples. Sources were T cells, B-cell-depleted T cells, or PBMCs; the material itself was cDNA or gDNA.

The authors' processing: Quantification of nucleated cells was approximated via reference gene primer amplification. Sequencing was performed with immunoSEQ multiplex PCR; in TCRdb, only in-frame clones are kept and a portion is missing. Clonal size and the V and J genes are those of that table, whereas D and trimming came from the DNA. Of about 180,000 clones in the sample, around 83% were seen once. V lost 3 bases and J lost 0, with 9 bases in between. CDR3 length: 15 amino acids. Germline values: CDR1 SNHLY, CDR2 FYNNEI. Seattle patients were enrolled while actively infected and followed longitudinally.

The sequenced sample was peripheral blood. The receptor was isolated from a woman aged 70 to 79 with COVID-19, enrolled during active disease. This rearrangement joins TRBV2 to TRBJ2-1; perhaps TRBD1 as D (5 bases). CDR3 coding DNA: TGTGCCAGCAGTGAGGGGCGAAGCTCCTACAATGAGCAGTTCTTC. Encoded protein: CASSEGRSSYNEQFF.